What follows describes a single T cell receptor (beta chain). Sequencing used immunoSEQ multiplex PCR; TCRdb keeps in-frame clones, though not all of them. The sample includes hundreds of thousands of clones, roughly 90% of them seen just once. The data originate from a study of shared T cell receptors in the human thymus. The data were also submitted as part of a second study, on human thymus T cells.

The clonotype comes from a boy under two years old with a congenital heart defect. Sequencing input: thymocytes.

CDR3 in DNA: TGTGCCAGCAGTACCCTCCGGGACAGGGACGTCGGGGCTTTCTTT. Translated: CASSTLRDRDVGAFF. The rearrangement uses TRBV25-1 and TRBJ1-1, with 9 positions matching TRBD1. Germline trimming cut 5 bases from V and 11 bases from J; bases unmatched to any gene: 15. Germline V gene sequence: CDR1 MGHDK, CDR2 SYGVNS. The CDR3 is made up of 15 amino acids. The full variable domain, completed using reference TRBV25-1 and TRBJ1-1, is EADIYQTPRYLVIGTGKKITLECSQTMGHDKMYWYQQDPGMELHLIHYSYGVNSTEKGDLSSESTVSRIRTEHFPLTLESARPSHTSQYLCASSTLRDRDVGAFFGQGTRLTVV.